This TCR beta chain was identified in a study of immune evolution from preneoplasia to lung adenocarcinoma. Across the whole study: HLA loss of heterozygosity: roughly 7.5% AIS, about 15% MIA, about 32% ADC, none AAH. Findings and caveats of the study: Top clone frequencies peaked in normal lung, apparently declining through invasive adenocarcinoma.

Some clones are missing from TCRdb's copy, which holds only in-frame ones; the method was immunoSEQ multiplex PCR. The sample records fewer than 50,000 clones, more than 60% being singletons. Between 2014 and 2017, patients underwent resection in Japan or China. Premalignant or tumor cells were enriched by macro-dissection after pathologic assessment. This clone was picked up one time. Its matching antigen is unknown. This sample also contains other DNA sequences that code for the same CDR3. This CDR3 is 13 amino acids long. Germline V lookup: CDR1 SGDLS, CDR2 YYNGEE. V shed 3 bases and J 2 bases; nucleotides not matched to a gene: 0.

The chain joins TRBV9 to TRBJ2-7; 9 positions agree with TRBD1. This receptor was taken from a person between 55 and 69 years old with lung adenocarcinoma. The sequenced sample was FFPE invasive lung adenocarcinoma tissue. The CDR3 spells CASSGQGAYEQYF. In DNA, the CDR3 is TGTGCCAGCAGCGGACAGGGGGCCTACGAGCAGTACTTC.